The T cell receptor (beta chain) described here comes from a study of blood T cell repertoires in COVID-19. Overall study: The United States, Italy and Spain supplied acute and convalescent COVID-19 samples. The analysed material was cDNA or gDNA that came from T cells, B-cell-depleted T cells, or PBMCs.

V lost 2 bases and J 5 bases, leaving 13 bases between the germline ends. Per germline, CDR1 KGHSH and CDR2 LQKENI. The CDR3 spans 15 residues. Produced via immunoSEQ multiplex PCR; TCRdb's table is partial and in-frame only. The sample has roughly 290,000 clones, roughly 90% seen once. This receptor was taken from a man between 25 and 39 years old with acute or convalescent COVID-19. The gene calls are TRBV18 and TRBJ2-4; D is unresolved. Sequenced material: peripheral blood. The CDR3 sequence is CASSPSGFSENIQYF. CDR3 bases: TGTGCCAGCTCACCATCCGGTTTTTCTGAAAACATTCAGTACTTC.